A single sample is the source of the 9 T cell receptor beta chains below, sequenced in a study of CD4 T cells in relation to SARS-CoV-2 and coronaviruses. Unexposed donor CD4+ T cells date from about 2011-2019, before the COVID-19 pandemic. Repertoires were generated with immunoSEQ multiplex PCR, while TCRdb's copy carries only in-frame clones and drops some. The data show approximately 64,000 clones, approximately 94% seen once. Sample: naive CD4+ T cells from PBMCs. Subset noted: naive CD4+ T cells isolated by negative enrichment. These receptors all stem from a human donor in good health.

This clone has just one count. The chain is built from TRBV5-1 and TRBJ2-5, with D possibly TRBD1 on 7 matching bases. Germline CDR1 is SGHRS and CDR2 is YFSETQ. V was shortened by 0 bases and J by 5 bases, with 11 bases between the two germline ends. The CDR3 extends over 14 amino acids. Here the CDR3 reads CASSLGSGGETQYF. In DNA form, the CDR3 reads TGCGCCAGCAGCTTGGGGTCAGGGGGGGAGACCCAGTACTTC.

The gene calls are TRBV28 and TRBJ2-2; 14 bases are a match to TRBD2. Trimming at V came to 6 bases and at J to 7 bases, leaving 19 bases not matched to a gene. The length of the CDR3 is 20 residues. The germline gives CDR1 MDHEN, CDR2 SYDVKM. Here the CDR3 reads CASRFIPTGTSGRIGGELFF. CDR3 sequence (DNA): TGTGCCAGCAGGTTCATCCCTACCGGGACTAGCGGGAGAATCGGCGGGGAGCTGTTTTTT. The variable domain in full, completed from reference TRBV28 and TRBJ2-2, reads DVKVTQSSRYLVKRTGEKVFLECVQDMDHENMFWYRQDPGLGLRLIYFSYDVKMKEKGDIPEGYSVSREKKERFSLILESASTNQTSMYLCASRFIPTGTSGRIGGELFFGEGSRLTVL.

The chain joins TRBV30 to TRBJ1-6; no clear D. Germline CDR1 reads GTSNPN; CDR2 reads SVGIG (reference sequence). V was cut by 5 bases and J by 5 bases, with 10 bases left in between. The CDR3 has 13 residues. The CDR3 region is CAWDGRDNSPLHF. The CDR3 nucleotides read TGTGCCTGGGACGGACGGGATAATTCACCCCTCCACTTT.

J is TRBJ1-5 and V is TRBV6-1; unclear D gene. CDR3 size: 12 residues. V gave up 3 bases and J gave up 5 bases, with 5 bases separating them. Germline assignment: CDR1 MNHNS and CDR2 SASEGT. CDR3 sequence (DNA): TGTGCCAGCAGTGACGGCCATCAGCCCCAGCATTTT. It yields the protein CASSDGHQPQHF.

This chain joins TRBV6-5 and TRBJ2-1; TRBD1 aligns across 9 bases. The V and J ends lost 6 bases and 0 bases, in that order; junction bases with no gene match: 3. The CDR3 runs to 15 residues. Germline-derived CDR1 and CDR2 are MNHEY and SVGAGI. CDR3: CASSKDRGSYNEQFF. CDR3 nucleotides: TGTGCCAGCAGCAAGGACAGGGGCTCCTACAATGAGCAGTTCTTC.

This clone was counted once. V usage is TRBV18 and J usage is TRBJ2-5; D unclear. Germline V lookup: CDR1 KGHSH, CDR2 LQKENI. Between the trimmed V and J ends, which lost 3 bases and 1 base, there was a span of 15 bases. CDR3 length equals 16 residues. The CDR3 nucleotides read TGTGCCAGCTCACCGGATCCAGTAGGACGCCAAGAGACCCAGTACTTC. This encodes CASSPDPVGRQETQYF.

The chain has TRBV4-1 and TRBJ2-2; 15 bases match TRBD2. In germline, CDR1 is MGHRA, CDR2 YSYEKL. The ends lost 1 base at V and 5 bases at J; junction bases unmatched: 5. The CDR3 spans 18 residues. CDR3 protein: CASSQAEGLAGGTGELFF. The CDR3 region has the DNA TGCGCCAGCAGCCAAGCCGAGGGACTAGCGGGAGGAACCGGGGAGCTGTTTTTT.

In nucleotides, the CDR3 is TGTGCCAGCAGCTTAGTTGCTGGGGCCAACGTCCTGACTTTC. Protein product: CASSLVAGANVLTF. The gene calls are TRBV11-2 and TRBJ2-6; D gene uncertain. CDR1 and CDR2 from the germline V gene are SGHAT and FQNNGV. This CDR3 is built from 14 residues. Trimming took 1 base from V and 2 from J, leaving 3 bases between them.

A remark on this clone: One junction end disagrees with the germline gene, perhaps due to a read error. The genes are TRBV14 and TRBJ1-3; no clear D gene. CDR3 size: 16 residues. Germline V gene data show CDR1 as SGHDN and CDR2 as FVKESK. The DNA for the CDR3 is TGTGCCAGCAGTCAAGAATTACGGGGTTCTGGAAACACCATATATTTT. Protein: CASSQELRGSGNTIYF.